One and the same sample provided the 30 T cell receptor beta chains below, sequenced in a study of cytomegalovirus exposure and HLA in healthy donors. The PCR contained 60 Vbeta and 13 Jbeta primers. Assay: immunoSEQ multiplex PCR; the TCRdb copy retains only in-frame clones and omits some. The table shows under 130,000 clones, with 70% occurring only once. Specimen: PBMCs. The receptor set was obtained from a man in his forties or fifties in good health and CMV-seropositive.

This chain links TRBV6-6 with TRBJ2-4; the D gene is possibly TRBD2 (6 bases). CDR1 MNHNY and CDR2 SVGAGI come from the germline V gene (reference sequence). CDR3 length: 12 amino acids. V was shortened by 8 bases and J by 4 bases, with 9 bases between the two germline ends. In DNA, the CDR3 is TGTGCCAGCGGGGAGGTAAAAAACATTCAGTACTTC. Translation: CASGEVKNIQYF.

The chain is built from TRBV6-1 and TRBJ1-2; D is ambiguous. Trimming took off 4 bases at V and 4 bases at J, with 13 bases between the two ends. This CDR3 has 14 amino acids. Germline V CDR1 and CDR2: MNHNS, SASEGT. In nucleotides, the CDR3 is TGTGCCAGCAGTGTACAATCTGGAGGCTATGGCTACACCTTC. Protein product: CASSVQSGGYGYTF.

The rearrangement uses TRBV4-1 and TRBJ2-1, with TRBD2 identical over 7 bases. Germline V lookup: CDR1 MGHRA, CDR2 YSYEKL. V dropped 1 base and J dropped 4; count of bases not matched to a gene: 7. CDR3 length equals 16 residues. The CDR3 region has the DNA TGCGCCAGCAGCCAAGTTTTTCAGGGAGGGTACAATGAGCAGTTCTTC. Translating it yields CASSQVFQGGYNEQFF.

The V call is TRBV5-1, the J call TRBJ1-1, with a possible D match to TRBD1 (5 bases). The CDR3 contains 15 residues. Trimming cost V 4 bases and J 5 bases, with 18 bases left between them. Germline V gene data show CDR1 as SGHRS and CDR2 as YFSETQ. The CDR3 DNA reads as TGCGCCAGCAGCAGGACCGGGGGTGGGGGAACTGAAGCTTTCTTT. Encoded protein: CASSRTGGGGTEAFF.

This chain connects TRBV5-6 to TRBJ2-7, with D maybe TRBD1 (5 bases). This CDR3 spans 18 amino acids. V was pared by 2 bases and J by 1 base, with 22 bases between. The germline V gene encodes CDR1 SGHDT and CDR2 YYEEEE. CDR3 residues: CASSFEDVAPGYSYEQYF. CDR3 DNA: TGTGCCAGCAGCTTTGAGGATGTGGCACCAGGGTATTCCTACGAGCAGTACTTC. Complete variable domain (other parts from reference TRBV5-6 and TRBJ2-7): DAGVTQSPTHLIKTRGQQVTLRCSPKSGHDTVSWYQQALGQGPQFIFQYYEEEERQRGNFPDRFSGHQFPNYSSELNVNALLLGDSALYLCASSFEDVAPGYSYEQYFGPGTRLTVT.

The chain recombines TRBV5-5 with TRBJ1-5; 9 nucleotides align to TRBD1. CDR1 and CDR2 (germline): SGHKS, YYEKEE (reference sequence). The CDR3 spans 15 residues. Trimming removed 5 bases from V and 4 bases from J; junction bases left unmatched: 7. The CDR3 region is CASSWTGTGNQPQHF. The CDR3 nucleotides read TGTGCCAGCAGTTGGACCGGGACAGGGAATCAGCCCCAGCATTTT.

V usage is TRBV30 and J usage is TRBJ2-7, with TRBD2 identical over 12 bases. Per the germline V gene, CDR1 is GTSNPN and CDR2 is SVGIG (reference sequence). V shed 4 bases, J shed 2 bases, and the junction held 3 bases outside the gene matches. The CDR3 contains 14 residues. The CDR3 bases are TGTGCCTGGACCTGGACTAGCGGGGCCTACGAGCAGTACTTC. Protein sequence: CAWTWTSGAYEQYF. Looking up the rest from reference TRBV30 and TRBJ2-7 gives the full variable domain: SQTIHQWPATLVQPVGSPLSLECTVEGTSNPNLYWYRQAAGRGLQLLFYSVGIGQISSEVPQNLSASRPQDRQFILSSKKLLLSDSGFYLCAWTWTSGAYEQYFGPGTRLTVT.

This chain uses TRBV4-1 with TRBJ1-1; the D gene is possibly TRBD1 (6 bases). CDR1 is MGHRA and CDR2 is YSYEKL in the germline V gene. This CDR3 has 13 residues. V was shortened by 5 bases and J by 1 base, with 8 bases between the two germline ends. The CDR3 loop reads CASSETGNTEAFF. DNA for the CDR3: TGCGCCAGCAGCGAGACAGGGAACACTGAAGCTTTCTTT.

The CDR3 loop is CASSTGETQYF. In nucleotides, the CDR3 is TGTGCCAGCAGCACGGGGGAGACCCAGTACTTC. The chain is built from TRBV5-4 and TRBJ2-5, with D possibly matching TRBD2 (5 bases). This CDR3 is built from 11 residues. V was cut by 4 bases and J by 5 bases, with 6 bases left in between. Looked up from germline, CDR1 is SGHNT and CDR2 is YYREEE (reference sequence). Full variable domain (outside the CDR3, taken from reference TRBV5-4 and TRBJ2-5): ETGVTQSPTHLIKTRGQQVTLRCSSQSGHNTVSWYQQALGQGPQFIFQYYREEENGRGNFPPRFSGLQFPNYSSELNVNALELDDSALYLCASSTGETQYFGPGTRLLVL.

The chain is built from TRBV14 and TRBJ1-1, with D tentatively TRBD1 (6 bases). Germline V lookup: CDR1 SGHDN, CDR2 FVKESK. The CDR3 extends over 12 amino acids. The ends were cut back, 4 bases at V and 10 bases at J, with 13 bases in the middle. The CDR3 sequence: CASSPSGVGAFF. The CDR3 coding sequence is TGTGCCAGCAGCCCATCAGGGGTCGGAGCTTTCTTT.

The table lists this clone with a count of one. The V and J genes are TRBV5-1 and TRBJ2-7, with 8 bases aligning to TRBD1. CDR3 length equals 15 residues. Trimming at V came to 5 bases and at J to 2 bases, leaving 9 bases not matched to a gene. The germline V gene encodes CDR1 SGHRS and CDR2 YFSETQ. The CDR3 reads CASRERQGSPYEQYF. DNA for the CDR3: TGCGCCAGCAGGGAGAGACAGGGGTCCCCCTACGAGCAGTACTTC. Looking up the rest from reference TRBV5-1 and TRBJ2-7 gives the full variable domain: KAGVTQTPRYLIKTRGQQVTLSCSPISGHRSVSWYQQTPGQGLQFLFEYFSETQRNKGNFPGRFSGRQFSNSRSEMNVSTLELGDSALYLCASRERQGSPYEQYFGPGTRLTVT.

This chain's CDR3 is CASSERGGAAFEDTEAFF. The CDR3 nucleotides are TGTGCCAGCAGTGAAAGGGGAGGGGCCGCGTTTGAGGACACTGAAGCTTTCTTT. The chain employs TRBV2 and TRBJ1-1, with D maybe TRBD1 (5 bases). This CDR3 has 18 amino acids. Trimming shortened V by 2 bases and J by 3 bases, and 22 bases separated the two germline ends. The germline V gene encodes CDR1 SNHLY and CDR2 FYNNEI.

V gene TRBV5-4 combines with J gene TRBJ1-2; a possible D gene is TRBD1 (5 bases). This CDR3 region has 16 residues. Trimming stripped 0 bases from V and 7 bases from J, with 19 bases between. Germline V CDR1 and CDR2: SGHNT, YYREEE (reference sequence). CDR3: CASSLARGEALGGYTF. The DNA of the CDR3 is TGTGCCAGCAGCTTGGCAAGGGGTGAGGCTCTCGGTGGCTACACCTTC.

The chain joins TRBV5-4 to TRBJ2-2; D possibly corresponds to TRBD1 (6 bases). The CDR3 covers 15 residues. V lost 0 bases and J 6 bases, leaving 12 bases between the germline ends. Germline CDR1 and CDR2: SGHNT and YYREEE (reference sequence). CDR3 sequence reads: CASSLGTDEAGELFF. In DNA, the CDR3 is TGTGCCAGCAGCTTGGGGACAGATGAGGCCGGGGAGCTGTTTTTT.

Points on this clone: A junction boundary mismatches the germline segment, possibly from a read error. The chain couples TRBV6-5 to TRBJ2-2; the match to TRBD2 covers 7 bases. CDR3 size: 16 residues. CDR1 and CDR2 from the germline V gene are MNHEY and SVGAGI. Written as DNA, the CDR3 is TGTGCCAGCAGTCACTCTAGCGGAGCATACACCGGGGAGCTGTTTTTT. It is translated as CASSHSSGAYTGELFF.

The genes are TRBV4-3 and TRBJ2-7; TRBD2 is a possible D gene (6 bases). V lost 4 bases to trimming and J lost 3 bases, with 16 bases between them. The CDR3 totals 15 residues. The germline V gene has CDR1 LGHNA and CDR2 YSLEER. CDR3 region: CASSPGSAGLYEQYF. For the CDR3, the DNA is TGCGCCAGCAGCCCAGGATCAGCGGGCCTCTACGAGCAGTACTTC.

The CDR3 coding sequence is TGTGCCAGCAGCCCACAATCGACAGGGGCGAATGAAAAACTGTTTTTT. It is translated as CASSPQSTGANEKLFF. J is TRBJ1-4 and V is TRBV7-6; 8 positions match TRBD1. Germline assignment: CDR1 SGHVS and CDR2 FNYEAQ. This CDR3 comprises 16 residues. V gave up 5 bases and J gave up 5 bases; unmatched junction bases: 10.

The chain recombines TRBV19 with TRBJ1-1; the D gene is possibly TRBD1 (5 bases). V lost 5 bases and J lost 4, with 11 bases in between. CDR3 length: 13 residues. Per the germline V gene, CDR1 is LNHDA and CDR2 is SQIVND (reference sequence). In nucleotides, the CDR3 is TGTGCCAGTAGTGGCGGGGGGGGCACTGAAGCTTTCTTT. Translating it yields CASSGGGGTEAFF.

The V gene is TRBV5-1, the J gene TRBJ1-1; 8 bases are shared with TRBD1. CDR3 length: 14 residues. In germline, CDR1 is SGHRS, CDR2 YFSETQ. With V trimmed by 4 bases and J by 2 bases, 4 bases remained unmatched. CDR3 nucleotides: TGCGCCAGCAGCCCCGGACAGGGTAACACTGAAGCTTTCTTT. It yields the protein CASSPGQGNTEAFF.

The V call is TRBV19, the J call TRBJ2-2, with TRBD1 matching 12 bases. The CDR3 runs to 16 residues. Germline V gene data show CDR1 as LNHDA and CDR2 as SQIVND (reference sequence). Trimming cost V 4 bases and J 6 bases; bases outside gene matches: 6. CDR3 sequence (DNA): TGTGCCAGTAGTACGGGGACAGGGGGCGCTTCCGGGGAGCTGTTTTTT. This encodes CASSTGTGGASGELFF.

This chain links TRBV19 with TRBJ2-3; possible D gene TRBD2, 6 bases. The CDR3 sequence is 13 residues long. The germline V gene encodes CDR1 LNHDA and CDR2 SQIVND (reference sequence). Trimming removed 6 bases at V and 4 bases at J, with 11 bases between. Here the CDR3 DNA reads TGTGCCAGTAGGCGTTCGGGGGCAGATACGCAGTATTTT. Translated: CASRRSGADTQYF.

This clone was observed a single time. The gene calls are TRBV19 and TRBJ2-1; D might be TRBD2 (6 bases). CDR1 is LNHDA, CDR2 SQIVND, per germline (reference sequence). CDR3 length equals 17 residues. Trimming pared 1 base from V and 0 bases from J, leaving 13 bases between. The CDR3 spells CASSIGSGPSSYNEQFF. The CDR3 DNA reads as TGTGCCAGTAGTATAGGTAGCGGCCCTAGCTCCTACAATGAGCAGTTCTTC.

This chain joins TRBV7-3 and TRBJ2-3; 8 bases align to TRBD1. V was pared by 9 bases and J by 0 bases, with 8 bases of the junction left unmatched. The CDR3 totals 15 residues. CDR1 SGHTA and CDR2 FQGTGA come from the germline V gene. The CDR3 DNA is TGTGCCAGTGGGACAGGACTTTCTAGCACAGATACGCAGTATTTT. It specifies CASGTGLSSTDTQYF. Supplemented by reference TRBV7-3 and TRBJ2-3, the full variable domain reads GAGVSQTPSNKVTEKGKYVELRCDPISGHTALYWYRQSLGQGPEFLIYFQGTGAADDSGLPNDRFFAVRPEGSVSTLKIQRTERGDSAVYLCASGTGLSSTDTQYFGPGTRLTVL.

The rearrangement links TRBV7-3 to TRBJ2-1; weak D call: TRBD1 (7 bases). CDR3 length: 12 residues. Deletions cut 5 bases from V and 10 bases from J, with 12 bases between. In germline, CDR1 is SGHTA, CDR2 FQGTGA. The CDR3 protein is CASSAQGREQFF. The DNA for the CDR3 is TGTGCCAGCAGCGCACAGGGGAGGGAGCAGTTCTTC.

This chain connects TRBV27 to TRBJ2-3; TRBD2 matches 12 bases. Germline assignment: CDR1 MNHEY and CDR2 SMNVEV (reference sequence). V lost 5 bases, J lost 1 base, and 4 bases stayed unmatched. The CDR3 covers 16 residues. CDR3 amino acids: CASSPRLAGGTDTQYF. As DNA, the CDR3 is TGTGCCAGCAGTCCCCGACTAGCGGGGGGCACAGATACGCAGTATTTT.

This chain links TRBV5-1 with TRBJ1-2, with TRBD1 as a possible D gene (5 bases). Trimming shortened V by 6 bases and J by 7 bases, and 19 bases separated the two germline ends. CDR1 and CDR2 (germline): SGHRS, YFSETQ. The CDR3 length is 14 residues. CDR3 DNA: TGCGCCAGCAACAATGGGAACGGGGGAGTTGGCTACACCTTC. Its protein product is CASNNGNGGVGYTF.

The rearrangement links TRBV7-2 to TRBJ2-1, with TRBD2 matching 7 bases. Germline CDR1 and CDR2: SGHTA and FQGNSA. The V segment lost 1 base and the J segment 8 bases; nucleotides outside the gene matches: 8. CDR3 length: 15 residues. The CDR3 nucleotides read TGTGCCAGCAGCTTAGTATTCGCGGGAGAGCATGAGCAGTTCTTC. This codes for CASSLVFAGEHEQFF.

The rearrangement uses TRBV30 and TRBJ1-4; 11 bases are shared with TRBD1. This CDR3 is 14 amino acids long. CDR1 is GTSNPN, CDR2 SVGIG, per germline (reference sequence). The V and J ends lost 5 bases and 8 bases, in that order; junction bases with no gene match: 7. The CDR3 nucleotides are TGTGCCTGGGCTCCGGGACAGGGGGAAGAAAAACTGTTTTTT. Its protein is CAWAPGQGEEKLFF.

This clone was seen a few times. This chain uses TRBV5-1 with TRBJ2-7; 10 bases agree with TRBD1. Per germline, CDR1 SGHRS and CDR2 YFSETQ. The CDR3 is made up of 13 amino acids. With 5 bases clipped from V and 3 bases from J, the junction kept 2 bases outside the gene matches. The CDR3 bases are TGCGCCAGCAGGGGACAGGGGTTCTACGAGCAGTACTTC. Translated: CASRGQGFYEQYF.

This sequence joins TRBV29-1 and TRBJ1-1; TRBD1 is a possible D gene (6 bases). The CDR3 runs 14 residues. Germline CDR1 is SQVTM and CDR2 is ANQGSEA. V lost 0 bases and J lost 9, with 17 bases in between. Written as DNA, the CDR3 is TGCAGCGTTGAAGATCTGGCAGGGGTCTCAAAAGCTTTCTTT. Its translation is CSVEDLAGVSKAFF.